A few counts support the clone carrying this T cell receptor (beta chain). The antigen is undetermined. With a much larger clone just one base away, this may be a read error. This sample is part of a study of T cells in Graves' hyperthyroidism and ophthalmopathy. Overall study findings and caveats: Researchers report that a 13 V-J model separated ophthalmopathy from stable hyperthyroidism.

The source material, RNA transcripts, was used to amplify TCR beta CDR3 regions. During a first-round RT-PCR of the TCR CDR3, the HTBI primer set was used. TCRdb re-analysed the multiplex PCR reads in MiXCR, keeping a single row per CDR3 protein. The sample records roughly 200,000 distinct CDR3 sequences, less than 20% being singletons. The PBMCs were sourced from fresh peripheral blood (approximately 9.6 ml). The germline gives CDR1 MDHEN, CDR2 SYDVKM. The ends were cut back, 4 bases at V and 0 bases at J, with 18 bases in the middle. This CDR3 is built from 17 residues. The sequencing sample was made of blood. The TCR sequence derives from a woman in her fifties or sixties with Graves' hyperthyroidism. The V gene is TRBV28, the J gene TRBJ1-1; D possibly corresponds to TRBD1 (6 bases). The CDR3 spells CASSSLGGRSMNTEAFF. CDR3 bases: TGTGCCAGCAGTTCTCTGGGGGGCAGAAGTATGAACACTGAAGCTTTCTTT. Full variable domain (missing parts from reference TRBV28 and TRBJ1-1): DVKVTQSSRYLVKRTGEKVFLECVQDMDHENMFWYRQDPGLGLRLIYFSYDVKMKEKGDIPEGYSVSREKKERFSLILESASTNQTSMYLCASSSLGGRSMNTEAFFGQGTRLTVV.